Below are 15 T cell receptor beta chains sequenced from a single sample in a study of Ad26.COV2.S vaccination and SARS-CoV-2 variants. Treatment in this sample: around 19 received Ad26.COV2.S at low or high dose, single or two shots; 5 received placebo; per-sample allocation not given. Sampling took place 63 days after the first vaccine or placebo injection. Clones were read by immunoSEQ multiplex PCR, and TCRdb kept only the in-frame ones, dropping some. The sample lists approximately 420,000 clones, about 85% occurring once. The sequencing here drew on peripheral blood, taken in a trial of Ad26.COV2.S vaccine versus placebo. These TCRs come from a person between 18 and 65 years old who received the Ad26.COV2.S COVID-19 vaccine or a placebo.

The chain has TRBV19 and TRBJ1-2, with D unresolved. Germline CDR1 is LNHDA and CDR2 is SQIVND (reference sequence). This CDR3 region has 15 residues. Trimming pared 5 bases from V and 4 bases from J, leaving 17 bases between. CDR3 residues: CASSPDFRSVYGYTF. In DNA, the CDR3 is TGTGCCAGTAGTCCGGACTTCCGATCAGTCTATGGCTACACCTTC.

This rearrangement joins TRBV3-1 (or the pseudogene TRBV3-2) to TRBJ2-6, with D perhaps being TRBD1 or TRBD2 (5 bases each). The CDR3 is 17 residues long. The V gene lost 1 base and the J gene lost 4 bases, with 14 bases spanning the gap. Germline CDR1 and CDR2: LGHDT and YNNKEL (reference sequence). The CDR3 DNA reads TGTGCCAGCAGCCAAGGAGGGGTTGGGTTCGGGGCCAACGTCCTGACTTTC. Translated, it gives CASSQGGVGFGANVLTF.

The rearrangement joins TRBV2 to TRBJ1-1, with D perhaps TRBD1 (5 bases). The germline V and J ends were trimmed by 5 bases and 3 bases, with 7 bases remaining between them. Germline V CDR1 and CDR2: SNHLY, FYNNEI. The CDR3 is 12 residues long. CDR3 coding DNA: TGTGCCAGCAGTAGGGGAGACACTGAAGCTTTCTTT. Its translation is CASSRGDTEAFF.

This clone has at least ten counts. The CDR3 protein is CASSPGVRNTEAFF. The CDR3 region has the DNA TGTGCCAGCAGCCCGGGGGTTAGGAACACTGAAGCTTTCTTT. V and J are TRBV14 and TRBJ1-1; TRBD1 is a possible D gene (5 bases). CDR1 SGHDN and CDR2 FVKESK come from the germline V gene. The CDR3 consists of 14 residues. The V gene lost 4 bases and the J gene lost 1 base, with 10 bases spanning the gap.

This chain connects TRBV7-2 to TRBJ1-5; weak D call: TRBD1 (5 bases). Trimming left V 6 bases short and J 4 bases short, with 16 bases between. This CDR3 has 15 residues. Per germline, CDR1 SGHTA and CDR2 FQGNSA. This CDR3 is CASSSGTRSNQPQHF. DNA of the CDR3: TGTGCCAGCAGTTCCGGGACCCGCTCAAATCAGCCCCAGCATTTT.

The chain employs TRBV11-2 and TRBJ2-3, with D possibly TRBD2 on 6 matching bases. This CDR3 is built from 16 residues. With 6 bases removed from V and 0 bases from J, the gap between germline ends came to 16 bases. The V gene's germline CDR1 is SGHAT and CDR2 FQNNGV. The CDR3: CASRPGSGGSTDTQYF. CDR3 bases: TGTGCCAGCAGGCCCGGAAGTGGGGGGAGCACAGATACGCAGTATTTT.

As regards this clone: The same CDR3 also results from other DNA sequences found in this sample. The chain recombines TRBV6-5 with TRBJ2-3; no reliable D call. Trimming removed 0 bases at V and 1 base at J, with 5 bases between. This CDR3 has 14 amino acids. The germline V gene encodes CDR1 MNHEY and CDR2 SVGAGI. The chain's CDR3 is CASSYSLGTDTQYF. CDR3 coding DNA: TGTGCCAGCAGTTACTCGCTTGGCACAGATACGCAGTATTTT.

This clone was counted ten times or more. The rearrangement joins TRBV2 to TRBJ2-3; 13 bases fit TRBD2. The CDR3 is 18 residues long. V trimming: 0 bases; J trimming: 5 bases; junction bases outside the gene matches: 8. Looked up from germline, CDR1 is SNHLY and CDR2 is FYNNEI. The CDR3 spells CASSEADMTSGGLDTQYF. The CDR3 nucleotides are TGTGCCAGCAGTGAAGCGGATATGACTAGCGGGGGGTTAGATACGCAGTATTTT.

This clone occurred once. The V call is TRBV29-1, the J call TRBJ2-4, with D hard to call. The V and J ends lost 3 bases and 8 bases respectively, with 11 bases between them. This CDR3 contains 12 residues. Germline assignment: CDR1 SQVTM and CDR2 ANQGSEA. The DNA for the CDR3 is TGCAGCGTTGAGGGCAGTGCGGACATTCAGTACTTC. It specifies CSVEGSADIQYF.

DNA of the CDR3: TGTGCCAGCAGCTATGGGCTAGGCAACAATGAGCAGTTCTTC. Translated, it gives CASSYGLGNNEQFF. The chain recombines TRBV5-4 with TRBJ2-1; D is uncertain. Germline lookup yields CDR1 SGHNT and CDR2 YYREEE (reference sequence). The CDR3 is made up of 14 amino acids. Trimming removed 3 bases at V and 5 bases at J, with 12 bases between.

The CDR3 here is CASSRTGTGPYEQYF. The CDR3 DNA follows: TGTGCCAGCAGCCGTACCGGGACAGGGCCCTACGAGCAGTACTTC. The J gene is TRBJ2-7, the V gene TRBV11-2; 9 positions match TRBD1. This CDR3 has 15 amino acids. Germline V gene data show CDR1 as SGHAT and CDR2 as FQNNGV. After removal of 5 bases from V and 2 bases from J, the junction contained 7 bases not matched to a gene.

The rearrangement joins TRBV30 to TRBJ1-2, with 7 positions matching TRBD1. Trimming removed 4 bases from V and 0 bases from J; junction bases left unmatched: 5. Germline values: CDR1 GTSNPN, CDR2 SVGIG (reference sequence). The CDR3 consists of 14 residues. The chain's CDR3 is CAWIRTGPNYGYTF. CDR3 nucleotide sequence: TGTGCCTGGATCCGGACAGGCCCTAACTATGGCTACACCTTC.

The chain uses TRBV30 and TRBJ1-5; 9 bases line up with TRBD1. The trim removed 1 base at V and 10 bases at J, leaving 5 bases unmatched. This CDR3 spans 13 amino acids. Germline values: CDR1 GTSNPN, CDR2 SVGIG (reference sequence). The CDR3 DNA sequence: TGTGCCTGGAGTGGGGACAGGGAGTCCCCCCAGCATTTT. Protein: CAWSGDRESPQHF.

The V and J genes are TRBV14 and TRBJ1-2, with D unclear. V gave up 5 bases and J gave up 8 bases, with 15 bases separating them. Germline V lookup: CDR1 SGHDN, CDR2 FVKESK. The CDR3 runs 13 residues. The CDR3 DNA reads as TGTGCCAGCAGCGCCTTCAGCTCGGACGGCTACACCTTC. Translating it yields CASSAFSSDGYTF.

The chain recombines TRBV5-4 with TRBJ2-1; D not certain. V was clipped by 3 bases and J by 5 bases, with 12 bases between them. Per germline, CDR1 SGHNT and CDR2 YYREEE (reference sequence). The CDR3 loop spans 14 amino acids. The CDR3 reads CASSSKTSDNEQFF. For the CDR3, the DNA is TGTGCCAGCAGCTCCAAGACCTCTGACAATGAGCAGTTCTTC.